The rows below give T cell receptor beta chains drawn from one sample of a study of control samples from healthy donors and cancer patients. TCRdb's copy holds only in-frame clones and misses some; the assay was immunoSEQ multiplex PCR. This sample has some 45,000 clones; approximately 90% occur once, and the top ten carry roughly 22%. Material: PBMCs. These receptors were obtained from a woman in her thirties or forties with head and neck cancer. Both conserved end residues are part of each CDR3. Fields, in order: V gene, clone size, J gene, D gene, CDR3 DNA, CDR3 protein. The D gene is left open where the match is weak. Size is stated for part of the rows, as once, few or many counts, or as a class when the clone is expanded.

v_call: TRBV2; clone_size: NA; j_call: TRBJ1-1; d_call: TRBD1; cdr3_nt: TGTGCCAGCAGACAGGGGTTGGGCACTGAAGCTTTCTTT; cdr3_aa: CASRQGLGTEAFF
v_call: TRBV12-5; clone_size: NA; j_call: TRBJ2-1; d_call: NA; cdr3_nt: TGTGCTAGTGGTTTCGGGGGAGGAAATGAGCAGTTCTTC; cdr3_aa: CASGFGGGNEQFF
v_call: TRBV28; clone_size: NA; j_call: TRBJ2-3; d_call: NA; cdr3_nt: TGTGCCAGCAACCATCCCTCATGGGGAGATACGCAGTATTTT; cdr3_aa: CASNHPSWGDTQYF
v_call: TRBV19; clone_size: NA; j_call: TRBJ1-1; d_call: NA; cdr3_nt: TGTGCCAGTAGTATAGAAAAGGGAAAGATGAACACTGAAGCTTTCTTT; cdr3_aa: CASSIEKGKMNTEAFF
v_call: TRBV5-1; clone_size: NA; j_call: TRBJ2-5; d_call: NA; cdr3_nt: TGCGCCAGCAGCTTGGAAGAGACCCAGTACTTC; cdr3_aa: CASSLEETQYF
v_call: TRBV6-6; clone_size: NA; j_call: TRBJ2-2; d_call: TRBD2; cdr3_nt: TGTGCCAGCAGTCCTCGGACTAGCGGTAACACCGGGGAGCTGTTTTTT; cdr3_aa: CASSPRTSGNTGELFF
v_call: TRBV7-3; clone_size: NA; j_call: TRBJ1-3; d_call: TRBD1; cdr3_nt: TGTGCCAGCAGCGTACAGGGGACCAGGGCTGGAAACACCATATATTTT; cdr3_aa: CASSVQGTRAGNTIYF
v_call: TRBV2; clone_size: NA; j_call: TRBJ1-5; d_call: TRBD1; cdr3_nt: TGTGCCAGCTTCCGGGACAGAACTCAGCCCCAGCATTTT; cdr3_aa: CASFRDRTQPQHF
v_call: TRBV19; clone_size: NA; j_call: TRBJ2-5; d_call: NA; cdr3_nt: TGTGCCAGTAGTGAGTCAGGGGTTTCTGTGAAGACCCAGTACTTC; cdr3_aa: CASSESGVSVKTQYF
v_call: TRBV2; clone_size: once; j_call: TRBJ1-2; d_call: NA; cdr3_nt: TGTGCCAGCAGACTACGGGATGCGGGTGGCTACACCTTC; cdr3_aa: CASRLRDAGGYTF
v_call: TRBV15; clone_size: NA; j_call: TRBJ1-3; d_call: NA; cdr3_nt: TGTGCCACCAGCAGAGACCGCGTTATAGGGCCTGGAAACACCATATATTTT; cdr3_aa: CATSRDRVIGPGNTIYF
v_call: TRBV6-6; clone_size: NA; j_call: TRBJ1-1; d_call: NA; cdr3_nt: TGTGCCAGCAGAAACAGCGCCACTGAAGCTTTCTTT; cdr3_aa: CASRNSATEAFF
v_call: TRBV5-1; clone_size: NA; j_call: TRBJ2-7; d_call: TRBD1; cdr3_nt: TGCGCCAGCAGCCCCCCCCGGGTAGGACAGGGGATCAACGAGCAGTACTTC; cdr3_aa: CASSPPRVGQGINEQYF
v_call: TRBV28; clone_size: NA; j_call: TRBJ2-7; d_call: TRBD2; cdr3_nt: TGTGCCAGCAGCCCCGACCGGATTACTAGCGGGAGTGGTTACGAGCAGTACTTC; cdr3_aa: CASSPDRITSGSGYEQYF
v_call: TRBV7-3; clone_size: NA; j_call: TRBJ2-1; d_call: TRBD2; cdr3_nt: TGTGCCAGCAGCCCGACTAGCGGGAGTAGTAATGAGCAGTTCTTC; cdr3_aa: CASSPTSGSSNEQFF
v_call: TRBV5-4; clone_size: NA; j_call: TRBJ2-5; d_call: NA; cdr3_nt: TGTGCCAGCAGCTTGGCCCGGGGGCTCCAGGAGACCCAGTACTTC; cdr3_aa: CASSLARGLQETQYF
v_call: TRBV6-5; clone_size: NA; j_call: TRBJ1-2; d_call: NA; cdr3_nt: TGTGCCAGCAGCCTAGCTGTCTATGGCTACACCTTC; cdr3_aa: CASSLAVYGYTF
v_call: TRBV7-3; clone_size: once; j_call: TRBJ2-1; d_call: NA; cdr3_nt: TGTGCCAGCAGCTTAACGTTGGGGGTAAGCTCCTACAATGAGCAGTTCTTC; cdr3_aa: CASSLTLGVSSYNEQFF
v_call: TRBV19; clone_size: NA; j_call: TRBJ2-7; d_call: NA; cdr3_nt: TGTGCCAGTAGTATTGACACCAGATCCTACGAGCAGTACTTC; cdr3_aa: CASSIDTRSYEQYF
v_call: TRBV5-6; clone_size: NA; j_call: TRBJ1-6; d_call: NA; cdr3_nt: TGTGCCAGCAGCTTGGAGCCGGGTGGTTCACCCCTCCACTTT; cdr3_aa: CASSLEPGGSPLHF
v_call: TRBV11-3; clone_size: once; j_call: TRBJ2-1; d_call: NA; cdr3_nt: TGTGCCAGCAGCTTAGACCGCGGGACCTCCTACAATGAGCAGTTCTTC; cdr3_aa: CASSLDRGTSYNEQFF